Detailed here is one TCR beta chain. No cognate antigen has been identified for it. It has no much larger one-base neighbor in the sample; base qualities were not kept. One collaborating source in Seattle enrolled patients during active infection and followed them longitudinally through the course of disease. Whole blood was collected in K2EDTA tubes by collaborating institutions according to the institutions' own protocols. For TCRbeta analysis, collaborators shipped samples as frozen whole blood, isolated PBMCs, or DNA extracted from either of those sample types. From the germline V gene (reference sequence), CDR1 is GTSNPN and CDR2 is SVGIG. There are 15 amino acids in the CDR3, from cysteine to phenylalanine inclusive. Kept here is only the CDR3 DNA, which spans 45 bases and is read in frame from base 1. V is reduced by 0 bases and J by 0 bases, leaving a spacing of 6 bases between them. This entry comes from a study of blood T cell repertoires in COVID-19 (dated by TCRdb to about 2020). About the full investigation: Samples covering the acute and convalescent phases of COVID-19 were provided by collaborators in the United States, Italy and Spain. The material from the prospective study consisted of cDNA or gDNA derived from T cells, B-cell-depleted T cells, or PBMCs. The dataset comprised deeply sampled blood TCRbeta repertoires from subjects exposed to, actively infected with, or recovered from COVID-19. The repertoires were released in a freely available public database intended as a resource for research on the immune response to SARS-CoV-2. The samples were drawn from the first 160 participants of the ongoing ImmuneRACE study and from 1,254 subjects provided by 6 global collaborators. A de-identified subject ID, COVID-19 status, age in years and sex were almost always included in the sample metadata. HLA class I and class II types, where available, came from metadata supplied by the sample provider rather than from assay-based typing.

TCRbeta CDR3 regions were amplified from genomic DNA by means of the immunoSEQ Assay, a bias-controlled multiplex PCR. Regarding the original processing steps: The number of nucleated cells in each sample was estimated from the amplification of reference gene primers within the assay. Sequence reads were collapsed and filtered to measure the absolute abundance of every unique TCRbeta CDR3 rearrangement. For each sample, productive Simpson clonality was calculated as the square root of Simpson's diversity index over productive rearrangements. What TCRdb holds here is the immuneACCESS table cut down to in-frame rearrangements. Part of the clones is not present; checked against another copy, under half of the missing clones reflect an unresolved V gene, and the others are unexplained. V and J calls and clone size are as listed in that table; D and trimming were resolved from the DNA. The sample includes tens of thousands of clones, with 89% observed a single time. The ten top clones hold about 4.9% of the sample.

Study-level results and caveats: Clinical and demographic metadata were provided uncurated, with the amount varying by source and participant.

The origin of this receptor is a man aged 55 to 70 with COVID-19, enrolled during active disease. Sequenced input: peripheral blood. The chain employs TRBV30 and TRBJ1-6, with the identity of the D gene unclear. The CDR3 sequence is CAWSVKSSYNSPLHF. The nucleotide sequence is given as TGTGCCTGGAGTGTAAAGAGCTCCTATAATTCACCCCTCCACTTT.